Listed below are T cell receptor beta chains from one sample, sequenced in a study of PD-L1 blockade in urothelial cancer. Produced via immunoSEQ multiplex PCR; TCRdb's table is partial and in-frame only. The top ten hold around 1.7% of the sample, which has 95,000 to 130,000 clones, 75% to 90% seen once. The sample consisted of PBMCs, taken around atezolizumab (anti-PD-L1) treatment. The source is a man aged 60-69 years with urothelial cancer. The CDR3 runs from the conserved cysteine through the conserved F or W. D genes are given only for firm matches. Not every row has a clone size; where given, it reads once, few, many or a size class.

size,D,J,V,DNA,CDR3
-,TRBD1,TRBJ2-1,TRBV29-1,TGCAGCGTCGTCCCGGGACAGGGGATCGGGCAGTTCTTC,CSVVPGQGIGQFF
-,TRBD1,TRBJ2-1,TRBV7-9,TGTGCCAGCAGCGTGTGGGGACAGGATCGTTATGAGCAGTTCTTC,CASSVWGQDRYEQFF
-,TRBD2,TRBJ2-1,TRBV29-1,TGCAGCGCTGCCGGACGGGGGGGCGGGGATGAGCAGTTCTTC,CSAAGRGGGDEQFF
-,-,TRBJ2-1,TRBV18,TGTGCCAGCTCACCCCCTAGCATGAACGGGGAGCAGTTCTTC,CASSPPSMNGEQFF
-,TRBD1,TRBJ2-5,TRBV4-2,TGTGCCAGCAGCCCGTCCGGGACAGGGGCTGAGGAGACCCAGTACTTC,CASSPSGTGAEETQYF
-,-,TRBJ2-7,TRBV11-2,TGTGCCAGCAGCTTAGGGCCGCTCTCCTACGAGCAGTACTTC,CASSLGPLSYEQYF
few,TRBD1,TRBJ1-5,TRBV5-6,TGTGCCAGCAGCCTGAGGACAGGGGGGCAGCCCCAGCATTTT,CASSLRTGGQPQHF
-,TRBD1,TRBJ2-5,TRBV19,TGTGCCAGTAGTATAGACGGGACAGGGGTCCAAGAGACCCAGTACTTC,CASSIDGTGVQETQYF
-,-,TRBJ2-7,TRBV11-1,TGTGCCAGCAGCTTCGGGGAGAGCTACGAGCAGTACTTC,CASSFGESYEQYF
-,-,TRBJ1-4,TRBV6-5,TGTGCCAGCAAGCGACAGTCCGCAAATGAAAAACTGTTTTTT,CASKRQSANEKLFF
-,TRBD1,TRBJ1-5,TRBV4-1,TGCGCCAGCAGCCAATACGACGGACAGGGTCTGTTTCAGCCCCAGCATTTT,CASSQYDGQGLFQPQHF
-,-,TRBJ1-6,TRBV19,TGTGCCAGTAGTCTTATCACGGAGGTCCACTTT,CASSLITEVHF
-,TRBD1,TRBJ2-7,TRBV7-2,TGTGCCAGCAGCTTAAGACTTGGGACAGGGGGCGCAAACGAGCAGTACTTC,CASSLRLGTGGANEQYF
-,TRBD2,TRBJ2-3,TRBV30,TGTGCCTGGAGTAGCGGGAATGGTGATACGCAGTATTTT,CAWSSGNGDTQYF
-,TRBD1,TRBJ1-4,TRBV6-5,TGTGCCAGCAGTTATCACACAGGGGGCGTGGGAGGAAAACTGTTTTTT,CASSYHTGGVGGKLFF
-,TRBD1,TRBJ2-1,TRBV19,TGTGCCAGTAGTTTAACCGGGACAGGGGTTCTTGAGCAGTTCTTC,CASSLTGTGVLEQFF
-,TRBD1,TRBJ1-5,TRBV6-1,TGTGCCAGCAGTGAAACAGGGGGGAGCAATCAGCCCCAGCATTTT,CASSETGGSNQPQHF
once,TRBD1,TRBJ1-4,TRBV6-5,TGTGCCAGCAGCGGGACAGGGGTGGGGGAAAAACTGTTTTTT,CASSGTGVGEKLFF
-,-,TRBJ2-2,TRBV19,TGTGCCAGTGCGGGGATGATAAACACCGGGGAGCTGTTTTTT,CASAGMINTGELFF
-,TRBD1,TRBJ2-5,TRBV5-1,TGCGCCAGCAGCCCCGGGACAGCCCAAGAGACCCAGTACTTC,CASSPGTAQETQYF
-,TRBD1,TRBJ2-1,TRBV5-6,TGTGCCAGCTTGAGGAACCCAGAAACAGGGGTATTCTTC,CASLRNPETGVFF
few,TRBD1,TRBJ2-7,TRBV5-1,TGCGCCAGCAGCTTGACAGGGGGCTACGAGCAGTACTTC,CASSLTGGYEQYF
-,-,TRBJ2-1,TRBV7-3,TGTGCCAGCAGCTTGGCGGATGGCCTCGGGCAGTTCTTC,CASSLADGLGQFF
once,TRBD2,TRBJ2-7,TRBV27,TGTGCCAGCAGTCCCGCCACTAGCGGGAGGGAGGAGACCTACGAGCAGTACTTC,CASSPATSGREETYEQYF
few,-,TRBJ1-2,TRBV7-9,TGTGCCAGCAGCTTAGGGTCTAATCACTACACCTTC,CASSLGSNHYTF
-,TRBD2,TRBJ2-1,TRBV28,TGTGCCAGCAGTTTAGCGGGGGGCACCTACAATGAGCAGTTCTTC,CASSLAGGTYNEQFF
-,-,TRBJ1-4,TRBV28,TGTGCCAGCAATTCTTACAGAGAGAAACTGTTTTTT,CASNSYREKLFF
-,-,TRBJ2-2,TRBV15,TGTGCCACCAGCGGCCAGAACACCGGGGAGCTGTTTTTT,CATSGQNTGELFF
-,TRBD1,TRBJ1-2,TRBV11-3,TGTGCCAGCAGCTTCACCGGGACAGGGGAAGACACCTTC,CASSFTGTGEDTF
-,TRBD1,TRBJ2-7,TRBV7-9,TGTGCCAGCAGCTTGACGGGACAGGCTACCTACGAGCAGTACTTC,CASSLTGQATYEQYF
-,-,TRBJ2-5,TRBV7-2,TGTGCCAGCAGCCTCTGGGGGGGCGCCCAGTACTTC,CASSLWGGAQYF
-,TRBD2,TRBJ2-2,TRBV28,TGTGCCAGCAGGCCCTCTGGATCGCTGGTAGCGGGAGGGAACACCGGGGAGCTGTTTTTT,CASRPSGSLVAGGNTGELFF
-,-,TRBJ1-3,TRBV9,TGTGCCAGCAGCGCAGACAGCTCCCTCTCTGGAAACACCATATATTTT,CASSADSSLSGNTIYF
-,TRBD1,TRBJ2-1,TRBV4-2,TGTGCCAGCAGCCAAGAGGGACAGGTGAAGTTCTTC,CASSQEGQVKFF
-,TRBD1,TRBJ1-5,TRBV23-1,TGCGCCAGCAGTCCACTAAAGCGGGACAGGGGAGGTCAGCCCCAGCATTTT,CASSPLKRDRGGQPQHF
-,TRBD1,TRBJ2-2,TRBV28,TGTGCCAGCAGCCGCGACAGGGTTACCGGGGAGCTGTTTTTT,CASSRDRVTGELFF
-,-,TRBJ2-1,TRBV27,TGTGCCAGCAGTTTCCTTATCCAGCGCCTCCGGGATGTCGATGAGCAGTTCTTC,CASSFLIQRLRDVDEQFF
-,TRBD1,TRBJ1-1,TRBV2,TGTGCCAGCAGTGAACAAGGGGGACAGGTGTACACTGAAGCTTTCTTT,CASSEQGGQVYTEAFF
once,TRBD1,TRBJ1-1,TRBV9,TGTGCCAGCAGCGTCCTGGACAGGGAAGAGACTGAAGCTTTCTTT,CASSVLDREETEAFF
-,-,TRBJ2-7,TRBV11-3,TGTGCCAGCAGCCCTTGGACAGCCTACGAGCAGTACTTC,CASSPWTAYEQYF
-,TRBD1,TRBJ1-1,TRBV5-1,TGCGCCAGCAAGGTCTGGGGACAGCGAGACACTGAAGCTTTCTTT,CASKVWGQRDTEAFF
few,TRBD2,TRBJ2-1,TRBV5-4,TGTGCCAGCAGCTACCCTTTTCTGGCTAGCGGGGGGGCCCTGGACAATGAGCAGTTCTTC,CASSYPFLASGGALDNEQFF
-,-,TRBJ2-2,TRBV21-1,TGTGCCAGCAGCAAGGGGGCAGCTTGGGGGGAGCTGTTTTTT,CASSKGAAWGELFF
-,-,TRBJ1-1,TRBV5-5,TGTGCCAGCAGCGTCTCCGGGCCTGGGGCCCCTGAAGCTTTCTTT,CASSVSGPGAPEAFF
-,TRBD1,TRBJ2-5,TRBV5-1,TGCGCCAGCAGCTTGCAGGGGGCCGGGGAAGAGACCCAGTACTTC,CASSLQGAGEETQYF
-,-,TRBJ2-5,TRBV25-1,TGTGCCAGCAGTGAGTGGGGGGTGGAGACCCAGTACTTC,CASSEWGVETQYF
-,-,TRBJ1-2,TRBV19,TGTGCCAGTACCCCCGGGACTTTCACTGCGGGCTACACCTTC,CASTPGTFTAGYTF
few,TRBD2,TRBJ2-5,TRBV28,TGTGCCAGCAGTTTATGGCTAGCGGCTAGAGAAGAGACCCAGTACTTC,CASSLWLAAREETQYF
-,TRBD2,TRBJ2-7,TRBV7-8,TGTGCCAGCAGCTCCTGGACTAGCGGGAGTGACGGGCAGTACTTC,CASSSWTSGSDGQYF
-,TRBD2,TRBJ2-1,TRBV7-2,TGTGCCAGCAGTCTAGGGACTAGCAGGGGCAATGAGCAGTTCTTC,CASSLGTSRGNEQFF
-,TRBD1,TRBJ2-7,TRBV18,TGTGCCAGCTCACCTACCGGGACAGGCTACGAGCAGTACTTC,CASSPTGTGYEQYF
few,-,TRBJ1-3,TRBV2,TGTGCCAGCAGTGAAGAGCGGAGGGGAAGGAACGGAAACACCATATATTTT,CASSEERRGRNGNTIYF
-,TRBD1,TRBJ2-5,TRBV7-2,TGTGCCAGCAGCTTAGGTACCGGGACAGGCCAAGAGACCCAGTACTTC,CASSLGTGTGQETQYF
-,TRBD2,TRBJ2-7,TRBV28,TGTGCCAGCAGTTCTAGCGGGAGGATCCCCTACGAGCAGTACTTC,CASSSSGRIPYEQYF
-,-,TRBJ1-2,TRBV7-3,TGTGCCAGCAGCTTAAGGGCAGCCATACCCCAGGAATTGTCGTTCGGCTACACCTTC,CASSLRAAIPQELSFGYTF